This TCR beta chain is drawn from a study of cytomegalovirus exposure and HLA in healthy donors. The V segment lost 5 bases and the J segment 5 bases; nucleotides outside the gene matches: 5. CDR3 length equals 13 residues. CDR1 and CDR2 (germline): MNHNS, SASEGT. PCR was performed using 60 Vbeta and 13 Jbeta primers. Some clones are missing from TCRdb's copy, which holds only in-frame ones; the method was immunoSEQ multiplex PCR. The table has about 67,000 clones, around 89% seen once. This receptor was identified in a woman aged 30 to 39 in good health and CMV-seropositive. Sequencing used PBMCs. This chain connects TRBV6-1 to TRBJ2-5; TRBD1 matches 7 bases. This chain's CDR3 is CASSSDRRETQYF. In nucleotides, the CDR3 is TGTGCCAGCAGTTCGGACAGGAGGGAGACCCAGTACTTC.